This TCR beta chain was profiled in a study of STAT3 mutations in large granular lymphocyte leukemia. Whole-study findings and limits: Some patients had dominant TCR clones larger than their STAT3 mutant burden. At least one immunodominant TCR beta clonotype appeared in every T-cell large granular lymphocyte leukemia patient. All newly emerging clones after therapy were STAT3 wild type. Some patients had persisting codominant clonotypes that could mask small clones.

About this clone itself: Its antigen is as yet unknown.

Germline V CDR1 and CDR2: SGDLS, YYNGEE. With V trimmed by 3 bases and J by 1 base, 9 bases remained unmatched. The CDR3 sequence is 16 residues long. Each sample's TCRbeta library yielded on average roughly 43,000 productive templates. Generated by immunoSEQ multiplex PCR, the TCRdb table keeps only in-frame clones and is missing some. The sample has some 25,000 clones; about 94% are singletons. The chain links TRBV9 to TRBJ2-5; 7 bases align to TRBD1. The receptor comes from a middle-aged man with T-cell large granular lymphocyte leukemia. Some clones in this sample may be carry-over from other donors' samples. The sample consisted of peripheral blood mononuclear cells. Here the CDR3 DNA reads TGTGCCAGCAGCGCCTGGACAGGAGGTGGCCAAGAGACCCAGTACTTC. It encodes CASSAWTGGGQETQYF.